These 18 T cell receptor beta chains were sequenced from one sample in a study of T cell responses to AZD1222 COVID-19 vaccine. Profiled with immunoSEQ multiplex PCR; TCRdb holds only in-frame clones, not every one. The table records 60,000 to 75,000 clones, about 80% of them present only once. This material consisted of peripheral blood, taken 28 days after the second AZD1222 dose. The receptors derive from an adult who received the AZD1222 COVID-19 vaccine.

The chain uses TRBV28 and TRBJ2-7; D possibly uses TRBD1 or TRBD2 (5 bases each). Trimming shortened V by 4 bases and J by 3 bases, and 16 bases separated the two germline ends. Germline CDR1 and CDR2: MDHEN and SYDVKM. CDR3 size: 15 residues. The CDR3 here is CASSSNPGPLYEQYF. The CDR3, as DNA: TGTGCCAGCAGTTCCAATCCGGGACCCCTCTACGAGCAGTACTTC.

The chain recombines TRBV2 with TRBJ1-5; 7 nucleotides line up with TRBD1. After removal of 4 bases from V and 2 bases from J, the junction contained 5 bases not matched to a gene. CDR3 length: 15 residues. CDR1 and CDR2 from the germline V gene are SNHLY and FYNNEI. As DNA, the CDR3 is TGTGCCAGCAGTGTACAGGGGTTAGGCAATCAGCCCCAGCATTTT. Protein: CASSVQGLGNQPQHF.

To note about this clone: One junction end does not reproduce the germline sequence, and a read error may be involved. The CDR3 is CSIDRQDYGYTF. The CDR3 DNA reads as TGCAGCATTGATCGTCAGGACTATGGCTACACCTTC. The chain is built from TRBV29-1 and TRBJ1-2; D gene unclear. The CDR3 is made up of 12 amino acids. Germline values: CDR1 SQVTM, CDR2 ANQGSEA.

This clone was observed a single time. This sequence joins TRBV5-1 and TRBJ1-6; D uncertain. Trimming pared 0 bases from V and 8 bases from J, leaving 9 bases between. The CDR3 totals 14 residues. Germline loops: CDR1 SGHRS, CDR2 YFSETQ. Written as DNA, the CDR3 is TGCGCCAGCAGCTTGGGGAAGGATCATTCACCCCTCCACTTT. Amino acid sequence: CASSLGKDHSPLHF.

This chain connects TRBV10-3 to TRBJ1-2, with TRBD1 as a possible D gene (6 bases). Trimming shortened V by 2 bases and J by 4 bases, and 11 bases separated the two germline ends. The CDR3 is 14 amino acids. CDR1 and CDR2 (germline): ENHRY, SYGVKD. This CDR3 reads CAISENRDVYGYTF. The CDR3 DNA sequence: TGTGCCATCAGTGAGAACAGGGACGTCTATGGCTACACCTTC.

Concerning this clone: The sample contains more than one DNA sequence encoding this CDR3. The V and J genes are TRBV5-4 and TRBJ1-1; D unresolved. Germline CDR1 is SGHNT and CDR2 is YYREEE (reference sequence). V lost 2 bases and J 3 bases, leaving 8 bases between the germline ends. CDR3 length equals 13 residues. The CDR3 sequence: CASSLGWDTEAFF. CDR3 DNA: TGTGCCAGCAGCTTAGGGTGGGACACTGAAGCTTTCTTT.

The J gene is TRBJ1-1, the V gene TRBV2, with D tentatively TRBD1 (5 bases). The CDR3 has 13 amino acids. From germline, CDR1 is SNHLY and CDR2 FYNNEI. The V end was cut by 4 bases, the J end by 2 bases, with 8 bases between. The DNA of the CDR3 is TGTGCCAGCAGTGTGAGGGGTAACACTGAAGCTTTCTTT. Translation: CASSVRGNTEAFF. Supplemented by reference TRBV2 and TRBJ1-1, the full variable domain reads EPEVTQTPSHQVTQMGQEVILRCVPISNHLYFYWYRQILGQKVEFLVSFYNNEISEKSEIFDDQFSVERPDGSNFTLKIRSTKLEDSAMYFCASSVRGNTEAFFGQGTRLTVV.

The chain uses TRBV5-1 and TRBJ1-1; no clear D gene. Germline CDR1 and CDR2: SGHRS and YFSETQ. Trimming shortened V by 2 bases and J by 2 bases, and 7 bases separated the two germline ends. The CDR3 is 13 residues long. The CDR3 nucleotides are TGCGCCAGCAGCTTTACCGGCAACACTGAAGCTTTCTTT. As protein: CASSFTGNTEAFF.

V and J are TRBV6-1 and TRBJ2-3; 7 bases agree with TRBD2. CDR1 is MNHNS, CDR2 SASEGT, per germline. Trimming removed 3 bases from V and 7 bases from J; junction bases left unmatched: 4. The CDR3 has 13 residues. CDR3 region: CASSEEGLNTQYF. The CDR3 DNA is TGTGCCAGCAGTGAGGAGGGACTAAATACGCAGTATTTT.

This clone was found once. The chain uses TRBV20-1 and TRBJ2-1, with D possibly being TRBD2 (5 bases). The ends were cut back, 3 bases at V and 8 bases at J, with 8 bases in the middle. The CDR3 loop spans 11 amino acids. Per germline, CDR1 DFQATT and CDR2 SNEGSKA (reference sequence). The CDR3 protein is CSASRGYEQFF. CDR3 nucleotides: TGCAGTGCTAGTCGGGGATATGAGCAGTTCTTC.

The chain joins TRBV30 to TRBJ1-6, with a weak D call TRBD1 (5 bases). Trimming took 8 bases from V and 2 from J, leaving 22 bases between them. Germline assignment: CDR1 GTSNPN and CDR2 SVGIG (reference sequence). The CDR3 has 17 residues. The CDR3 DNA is TGTGCCGGCCTCCCAATGGCAGGGCGACCCTATAATTCACCCCTCCACTTT. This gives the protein CAGLPMAGRPYNSPLHF.

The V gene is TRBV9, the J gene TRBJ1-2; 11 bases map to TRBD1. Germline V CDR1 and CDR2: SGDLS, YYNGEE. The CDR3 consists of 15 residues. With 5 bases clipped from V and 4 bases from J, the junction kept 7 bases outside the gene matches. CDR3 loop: CASRFSGTGGYGYTF. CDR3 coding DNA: TGTGCCAGCAGATTCTCCGGGACAGGGGGCTATGGCTACACCTTC.

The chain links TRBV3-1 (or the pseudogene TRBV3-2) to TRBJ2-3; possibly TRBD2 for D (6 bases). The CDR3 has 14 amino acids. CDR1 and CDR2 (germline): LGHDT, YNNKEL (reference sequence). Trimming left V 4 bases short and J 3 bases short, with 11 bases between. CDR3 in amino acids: CASSPPTRTDTQYF. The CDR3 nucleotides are TGTGCCAGCAGCCCTCCGACTAGGACAGATACGCAGTATTTT.

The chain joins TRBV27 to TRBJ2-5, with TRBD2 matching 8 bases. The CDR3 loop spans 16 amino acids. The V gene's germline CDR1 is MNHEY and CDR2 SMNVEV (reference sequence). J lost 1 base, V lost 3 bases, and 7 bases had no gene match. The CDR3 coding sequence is TGTGCCAGCAGTTTTAGCGGGACTACCCTCCAAGAGACCCAGTACTTC. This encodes CASSFSGTTLQETQYF.

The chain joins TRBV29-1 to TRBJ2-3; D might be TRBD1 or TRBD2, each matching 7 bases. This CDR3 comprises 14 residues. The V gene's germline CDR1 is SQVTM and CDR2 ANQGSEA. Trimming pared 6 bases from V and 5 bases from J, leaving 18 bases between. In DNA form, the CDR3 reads TGCAGCGTCTGGGGGGGGGACAGCCGAGATACGCAGTATTTT. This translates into CSVWGGDSRDTQYF.

The DNA of the CDR3 is TGTGCCAGTAGTCCCCGACAGGCGCTGAGCAGCGAGCAGTACTTC. Its translation: CASSPRQALSSEQYF. The chain joins TRBV19 to TRBJ2-7; TRBD1 might be the D (6 bases). The CDR3 loop spans 15 amino acids. Deletions cut 5 bases from V and 6 bases from J, with 20 bases between. The germline CDR1 and CDR2 sequences are LNHDA and SQIVND (reference sequence).

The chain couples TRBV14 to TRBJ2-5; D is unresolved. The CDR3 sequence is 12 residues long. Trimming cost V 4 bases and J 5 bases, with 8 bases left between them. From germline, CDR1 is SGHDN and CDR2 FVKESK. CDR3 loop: CASSRPAETQYF. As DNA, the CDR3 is TGTGCCAGCAGCCGCCCGGCGGAGACCCAGTACTTC.

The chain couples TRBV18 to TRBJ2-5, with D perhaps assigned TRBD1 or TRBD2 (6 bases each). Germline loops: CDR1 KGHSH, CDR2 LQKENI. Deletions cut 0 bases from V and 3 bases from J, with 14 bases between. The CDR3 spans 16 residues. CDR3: CASSPPGGRGEETQYF. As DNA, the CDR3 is TGTGCCAGCTCACCACCCGGGGGCAGAGGGGAAGAGACCCAGTACTTC.